Below, one T cell receptor (beta chain) is given with its context. Antigen specificity is unknown. These data originate in a study of beta chain features in type 1 diabetes. The CDR3 is 17 residues long. V was clipped by 3 bases and J by 2 bases, with 19 bases between them. cDNA synthesis used the whole RNA isolate, giving expressed TCRB sequences. Repertoires were generated with immunoSEQ multiplex PCR, while TCRdb's copy carries only in-frame clones and drops some. This table has 200,000 to 250,000 clones, approximately 14% appearing once. Study-level findings and limits: In all four CD4+ subsets, TCRB CDR3 length was significantly, moderately reduced in type 1 diabetes. A closer apparent resemblance between naive, central memory and Treg TCRB repertoires was seen in patients than in healthy donors. The study found fewer insertions and more deletions at VDJ junctions in type 1 diabetes patients. PCR could preferentially amplify shorter templates, alike in patients and controls.

This chain uses TRBV23-1 with TRBJ1-2, with D possibly being TRBD1 (6 bases). TRBV23-1 is an ORF, with its function uncertain. The receptor was derived from a man aged 25 to 40 with type 1 diabetes. The sequencing input was naive CD4+ T cells from blood. This CDR3 reads CASSHRGHFGSNYGYTF. The CDR3 bases are TGCGCCAGCAGTCACAGGGGACATTTTGGATCGAACTATGGCTACACCTTC.